A selection of T cell receptor beta chains follows, all from one sample in a study of T cell repertoires in cytomegalovirus infection. In TCRdb, the reads were re-called with MiXCR into one record per CDR3 protein. Among about 190,000 distinct CDR3 sequences listed, roughly 27% were seen once. The specimen sequenced was PBMCs. The receptors come from a human donor in good health (CMV status not recorded). Some clones in this sample may be carry-over from other donors' samples. CDR3s leave out the opening cysteine and the closing phenylalanine or tryptophan. Each record gives: J gene, clone size, V gene, CDR3 protein. Where a row states a size, it is once, few, many or the class of an expanded clone; other rows omit it.

J gene: TRBJ2-1; clone size: once; V gene: TRBV2; CDR3 protein: ASSERAATYNEQF
J gene: TRBJ1-1; clone size: few; V gene: TRBV25-1; CDR3 protein: ASSRDFTGQTF
J gene: TRBJ1-6; clone size: NA; V gene: TRBV19; CDR3 protein: ASTSGRYNSPLH
J gene: TRBJ2-7; clone size: few; V gene: TRBV6-5; CDR3 protein: ASSYSAGSYEQY
J gene: TRBJ2-7; clone size: few; V gene: TRBV29-1; CDR3 protein: SVEDPDSPFQEQY
J gene: TRBJ2-1; clone size: few; V gene: TRBV20-1; CDR3 protein: SARRTENEQF
J gene: TRBJ2-3; clone size: NA; V gene: TRBV6-5; CDR3 protein: ASSRRTSGVGTDTQY
J gene: TRBJ1-2; clone size: NA; V gene: TRBV2; CDR3 protein: ASKGDVPGTSGYT
J gene: TRBJ1-2; clone size: NA; V gene: TRBV4-3; CDR3 protein: ASSQNRGINYGYT
J gene: TRBJ1-1; clone size: few; V gene: TRBV7-3; CDR3 protein: ASSPGLPTNTEAF
J gene: TRBJ1-2; clone size: few; V gene: TRBV12-3/TRBV12-4; CDR3 protein: ASSQGQAGYT
J gene: TRBJ1-2; clone size: NA; V gene: TRBV20-1; CDR3 protein: SARTGGDYGYT
J gene: TRBJ2-1; clone size: NA; V gene: TRBV7-2; CDR3 protein: ASSRVGGVQF
J gene: TRBJ1-1; clone size: many; V gene: TRBV7-2; CDR3 protein: ASSPSLGDAF
J gene: TRBJ1-5; clone size: few; V gene: TRBV11-2; CDR3 protein: ASSPVGGNQPQH
J gene: TRBJ1-2; clone size: many; V gene: TRBV7-8; CDR3 protein: ASSLVGRQWGNYGYT
J gene: TRBJ2-1; clone size: NA; V gene: TRBV7-2; CDR3 protein: ASSLMSGSYNEQF
J gene: TRBJ2-5; clone size: few; V gene: TRBV7-4; CDR3 protein: ASSLRGNGGETQY
J gene: TRBJ2-5; clone size: NA; V gene: TRBV5-1; CDR3 protein: ASSALTGGQETQY
J gene: TRBJ2-1; clone size: NA; V gene: TRBV14; CDR3 protein: ASSLGGGGQF
J gene: TRBJ1-1; clone size: few; V gene: TRBV11-2; CDR3 protein: ASKNGESLIASEAF
J gene: TRBJ1-3; clone size: NA; V gene: TRBV6-2/TRBV6-3; CDR3 protein: ASSYDHRGADTIY
J gene: TRBJ1-5; clone size: NA; V gene: TRBV20-1; CDR3 protein: RVRLAKAQH
J gene: TRBJ1-1; clone size: NA; V gene: TRBV9; CDR3 protein: ASSVGLTNTEAF
J gene: TRBJ1-1; clone size: few; V gene: TRBV7-4; CDR3 protein: ASSSGYETEAF
J gene: TRBJ2-7; clone size: NA; V gene: TRBV7-2; CDR3 protein: ASSLVTGTGEQY
J gene: TRBJ2-3; clone size: few; V gene: TRBV20-1; CDR3 protein: SAHTGQRGGEWDTQY
J gene: TRBJ2-7; clone size: NA; V gene: TRBV19; CDR3 protein: ASSFNRDMAYEQY